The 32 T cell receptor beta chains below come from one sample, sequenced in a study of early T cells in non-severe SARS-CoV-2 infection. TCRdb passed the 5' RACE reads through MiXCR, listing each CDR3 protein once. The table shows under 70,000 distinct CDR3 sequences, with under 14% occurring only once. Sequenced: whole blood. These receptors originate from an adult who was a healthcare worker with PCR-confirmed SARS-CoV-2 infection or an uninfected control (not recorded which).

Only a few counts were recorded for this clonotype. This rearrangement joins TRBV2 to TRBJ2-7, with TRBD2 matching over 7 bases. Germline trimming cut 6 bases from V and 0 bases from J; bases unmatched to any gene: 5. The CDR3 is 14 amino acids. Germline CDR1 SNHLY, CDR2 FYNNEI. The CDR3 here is CASRQRGLSYEQYF. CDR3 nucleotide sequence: TGTGCCAGCAGGCAGCGGGGCCTCTCCTACGAGCAGTACTTC. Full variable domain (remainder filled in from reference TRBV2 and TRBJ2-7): EPEVTQTPSHQVTQMGQEVILRCVPISNHLYFYWYRQILGQKVEFLVSFYNNEISEKSEIFDDQFSVERPDGSNFTLKIRSTKLEDSAMYFCASRQRGLSYEQYFGPGTRLTVT.

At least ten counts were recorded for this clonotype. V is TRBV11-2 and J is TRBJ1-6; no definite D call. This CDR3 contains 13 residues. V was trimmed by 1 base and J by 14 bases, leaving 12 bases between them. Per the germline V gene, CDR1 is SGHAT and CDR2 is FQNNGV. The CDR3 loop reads CASSLALRRALHF. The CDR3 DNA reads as TGTGCCAGCAGCTTAGCCCTGAGGAGAGCCCTCCACTTT.

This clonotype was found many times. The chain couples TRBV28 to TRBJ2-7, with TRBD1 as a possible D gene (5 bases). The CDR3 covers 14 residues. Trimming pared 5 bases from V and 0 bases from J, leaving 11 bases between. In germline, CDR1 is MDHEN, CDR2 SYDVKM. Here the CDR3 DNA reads TGTGCCAGCAGTCAAGGGGATAGCTCCTACGAGCAGTACTTC. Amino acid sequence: CASSQGDSSYEQYF.

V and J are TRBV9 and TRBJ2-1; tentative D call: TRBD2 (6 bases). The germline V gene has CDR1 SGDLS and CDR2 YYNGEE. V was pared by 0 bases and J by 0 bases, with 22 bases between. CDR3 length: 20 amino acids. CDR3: CASSVVGTGFGGSSYNEQFF. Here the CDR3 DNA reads TGTGCCAGCAGCGTAGTTGGGACGGGGTTCGGAGGGAGCTCCTACAATGAGCAGTTCTTC.

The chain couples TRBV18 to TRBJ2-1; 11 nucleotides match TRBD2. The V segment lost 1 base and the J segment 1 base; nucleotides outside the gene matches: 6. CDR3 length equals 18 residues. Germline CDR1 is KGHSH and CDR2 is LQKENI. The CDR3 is CASSPRVAGGPSYNEQFF. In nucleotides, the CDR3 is TGTGCCAGCTCACCACGGGTAGCGGGAGGGCCGTCCTACAATGAGCAGTTCTTC.

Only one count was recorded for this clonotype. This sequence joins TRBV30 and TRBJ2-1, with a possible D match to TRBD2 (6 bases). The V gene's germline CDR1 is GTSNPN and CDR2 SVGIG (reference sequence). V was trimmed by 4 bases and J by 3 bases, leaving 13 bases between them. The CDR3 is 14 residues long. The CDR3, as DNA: TGTGCCTGGAATAGCGGTAACCTCTACAATGAGCAGTTCTTC. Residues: CAWNSGNLYNEQFF.

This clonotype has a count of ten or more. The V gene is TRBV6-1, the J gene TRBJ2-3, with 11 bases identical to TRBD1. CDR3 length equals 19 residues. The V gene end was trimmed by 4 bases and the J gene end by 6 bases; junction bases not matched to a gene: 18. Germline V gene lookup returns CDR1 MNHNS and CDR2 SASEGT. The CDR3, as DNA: TGTGCCAGCAGTGGCGGACAGGGGGCCTGGCGGGGTTTAGTGGATACGCAGTATTTT. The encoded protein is CASSGGQGAWRGLVDTQYF.

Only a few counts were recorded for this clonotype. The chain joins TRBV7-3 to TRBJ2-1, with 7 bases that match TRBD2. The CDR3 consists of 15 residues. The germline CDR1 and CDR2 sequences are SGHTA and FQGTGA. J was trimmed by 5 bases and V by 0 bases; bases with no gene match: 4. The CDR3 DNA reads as TGTGCCAGCAGCTTAACGGCTAGCGGTAACAATGAGCAGTTCTTC. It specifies CASSLTASGNNEQFF.

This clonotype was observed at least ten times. The CDR3: CASKPAGGYTF. As DNA, the CDR3 is TGTGCCAGCAAACCTGCGGGAGGCTACACCTTC. The chain combines TRBV6-1 with TRBJ1-2, with D unresolved. In germline, CDR1 is MNHNS, CDR2 SASEGT. V gave up 7 bases and J gave up 8 bases, with 11 bases separating them. The CDR3 covers 11 residues.

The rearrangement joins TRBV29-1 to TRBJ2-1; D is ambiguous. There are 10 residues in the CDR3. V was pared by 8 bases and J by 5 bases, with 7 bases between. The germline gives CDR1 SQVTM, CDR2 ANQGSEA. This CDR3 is CSKMNNEQFF. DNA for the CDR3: TGCAGCAAAATGAACAATGAGCAGTTCTTC.

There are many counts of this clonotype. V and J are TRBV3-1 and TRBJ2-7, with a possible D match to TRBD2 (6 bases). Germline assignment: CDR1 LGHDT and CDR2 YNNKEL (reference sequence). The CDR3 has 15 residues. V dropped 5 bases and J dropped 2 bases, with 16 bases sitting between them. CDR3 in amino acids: CASSKRAGPPYEQYF. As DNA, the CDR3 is TGTGCCAGCAGCAAGCGGGCAGGGCCTCCCTACGAGCAGTACTTC.

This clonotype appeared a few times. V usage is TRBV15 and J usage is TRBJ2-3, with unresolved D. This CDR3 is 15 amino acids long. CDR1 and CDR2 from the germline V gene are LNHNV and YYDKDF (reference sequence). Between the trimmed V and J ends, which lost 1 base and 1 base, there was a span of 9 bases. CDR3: CATSRVIDGTDTQYF. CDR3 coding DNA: TGTGCCACCAGCAGAGTTATTGACGGCACAGATACGCAGTATTTT. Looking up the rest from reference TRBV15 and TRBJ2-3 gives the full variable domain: DAMVIQNPRYQVTQFGKPVTLSCSQTLNHNVMYWYQQKSSQAPKLLFHYYDKDFNNEADTPDNFQSRRPNTSFCFLDIRSPGLGDTAMYLCATSRVIDGTDTQYFGPGTRLTVL.

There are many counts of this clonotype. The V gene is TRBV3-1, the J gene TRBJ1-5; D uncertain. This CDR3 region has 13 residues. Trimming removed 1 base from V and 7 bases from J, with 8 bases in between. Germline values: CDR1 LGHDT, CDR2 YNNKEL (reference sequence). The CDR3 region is CASSQGTAQPQHF. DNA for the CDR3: TGTGCCAGCAGCCAAGGTACGGCGCAGCCCCAGCATTTT.

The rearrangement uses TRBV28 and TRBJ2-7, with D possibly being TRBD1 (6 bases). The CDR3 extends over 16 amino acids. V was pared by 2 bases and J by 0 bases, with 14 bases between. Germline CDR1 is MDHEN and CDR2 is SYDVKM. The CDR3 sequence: CASSLRPGRGSYEQYF. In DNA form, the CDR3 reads TGTGCCAGCAGTTTAAGGCCGGGCAGGGGCTCCTACGAGCAGTACTTC.

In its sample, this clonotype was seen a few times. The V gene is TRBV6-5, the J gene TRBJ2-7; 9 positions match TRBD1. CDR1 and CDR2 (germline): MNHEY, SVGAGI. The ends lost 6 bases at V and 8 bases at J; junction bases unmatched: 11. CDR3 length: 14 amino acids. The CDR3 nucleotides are TGTGCCAGCAGATCCGGACAGGGGAGTAAACAGCAGTACTTC. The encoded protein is CASRSGQGSKQQYF.

The CDR3 reads CASSPPQGIADTQYF. DNA of the CDR3: TGCGCCAGCAGTCCCCCGCAGGGTATAGCAGATACGCAGTATTTT. This rearrangement joins TRBV5-1 to TRBJ2-3; perhaps TRBD1 as D (5 bases). V was pared by 5 bases and J by 4 bases, with 17 bases between. Germline V gives CDR1 SGHRS, CDR2 YFSETQ. The CDR3 spans 15 residues. The full variable domain, in which reference TRBV5-1 and TRBJ2-3 provide the parts outside the CDR3, is KAGVTQTPRYLIKTRGQQVTLSCSPISGHRSVSWYQQTPGQGLQFLFEYFSETQRNKGNFPGRFSGRQFSNSRSEMNVSTLELGDSALYLCASSPPQGIADTQYFGPGTRLTVL.

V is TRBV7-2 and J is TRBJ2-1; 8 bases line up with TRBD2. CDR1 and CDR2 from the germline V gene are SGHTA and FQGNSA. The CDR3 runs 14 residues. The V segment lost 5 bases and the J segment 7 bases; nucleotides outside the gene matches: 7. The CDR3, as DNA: TGTGCCAGCAGCCCCTGGTCGGGAGGGAATGAGCAGTTCTTC. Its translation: CASSPWSGGNEQFF.

The CDR3 is CASSLQANTEAFF. The CDR3 nucleotides are TGTGCCAGCAGCTTACAGGCAAACACTGAAGCTTTCTTT. The chain recombines TRBV7-3 with TRBJ1-1; D ambiguous. The CDR3 loop spans 13 amino acids. The V and J ends lost 2 bases and 2 bases respectively, with 6 bases between them. Germline-derived CDR1 and CDR2 are SGHTA and FQGTGA.

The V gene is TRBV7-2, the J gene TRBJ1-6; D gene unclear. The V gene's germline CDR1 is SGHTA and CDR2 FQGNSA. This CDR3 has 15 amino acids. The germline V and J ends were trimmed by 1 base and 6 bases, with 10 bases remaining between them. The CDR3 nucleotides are TGTGCCAGCAGCTTAGTAATCCGTGGTAATTCACCCCTCCACTTT. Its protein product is CASSLVIRGNSPLHF.

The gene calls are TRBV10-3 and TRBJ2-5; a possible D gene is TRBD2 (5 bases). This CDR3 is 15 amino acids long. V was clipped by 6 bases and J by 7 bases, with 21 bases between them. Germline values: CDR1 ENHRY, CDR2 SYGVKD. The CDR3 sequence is CAISQQRSPRWTQYF. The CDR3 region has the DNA TGTGCCATCAGCCAGCAGCGGAGCCCCCGGTGGACCCAGTACTTC.

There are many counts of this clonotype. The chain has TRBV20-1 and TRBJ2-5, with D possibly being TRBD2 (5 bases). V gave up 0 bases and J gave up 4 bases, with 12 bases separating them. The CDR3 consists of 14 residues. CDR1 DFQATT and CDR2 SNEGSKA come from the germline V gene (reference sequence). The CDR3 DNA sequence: TGCAGTGCTAGAGATCCTAGGGCGGGAGAGACCCAGTACTTC. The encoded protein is CSARDPRAGETQYF.

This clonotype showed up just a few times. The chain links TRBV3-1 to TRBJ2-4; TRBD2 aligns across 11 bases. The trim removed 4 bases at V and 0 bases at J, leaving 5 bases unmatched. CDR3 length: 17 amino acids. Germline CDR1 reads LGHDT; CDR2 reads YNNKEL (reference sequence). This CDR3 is CASSRGLADLAKNIQYF. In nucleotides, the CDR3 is TGTGCCAGCAGCCGGGGACTAGCGGACCTAGCCAAAAACATTCAGTACTTC. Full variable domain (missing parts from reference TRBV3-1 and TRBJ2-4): DTAVSQTPKYLVTQMGNDKSIKCEQNLGHDTMYWYKQDSKKFLKIMFSYNNKELIINETVPNRFSPKSPDKAHLNLHINSLELGDSAVYFCASSRGLADLAKNIQYFGAGTRLSVL.

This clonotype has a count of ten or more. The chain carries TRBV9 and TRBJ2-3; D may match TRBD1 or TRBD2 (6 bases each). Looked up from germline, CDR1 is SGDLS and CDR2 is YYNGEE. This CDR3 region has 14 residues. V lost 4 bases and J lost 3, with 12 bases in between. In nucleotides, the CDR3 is TGTGCCAGCAGCAGACGGGGGCAGACAGATACGCAGTATTTT. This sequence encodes CASSRRGQTDTQYF.

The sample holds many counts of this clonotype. The CDR3 DNA reads as TGTGCCAGCAGCCCTTCCCCCCGGGTGTTCTACGAGCAGTACTTC. It codes for CASSPSPRVFYEQYF. The chain has TRBV11-2 and TRBJ2-7; D remains ambiguous. Per germline, CDR1 SGHAT and CDR2 FQNNGV. The CDR3 covers 15 residues. V lost 5 bases to trimming and J lost 3 bases, with 17 bases between them.

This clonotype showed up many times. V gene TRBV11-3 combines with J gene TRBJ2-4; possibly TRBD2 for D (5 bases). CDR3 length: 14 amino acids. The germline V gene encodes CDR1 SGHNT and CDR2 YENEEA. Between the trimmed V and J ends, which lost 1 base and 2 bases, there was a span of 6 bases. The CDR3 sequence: CASSLGGSKNIQYF. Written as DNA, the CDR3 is TGTGCCAGCAGCTTAGGAGGGTCCAAAAACATTCAGTACTTC.

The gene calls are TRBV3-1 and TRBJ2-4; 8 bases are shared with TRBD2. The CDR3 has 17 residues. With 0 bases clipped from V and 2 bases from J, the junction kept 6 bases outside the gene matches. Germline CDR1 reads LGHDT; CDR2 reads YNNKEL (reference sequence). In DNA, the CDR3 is TGTGCCAGCAGCCAAGATCCCAGCGGGAGCCCCAAAAACATTCAGTACTTC. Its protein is CASSQDPSGSPKNIQYF. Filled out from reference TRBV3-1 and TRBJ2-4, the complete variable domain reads DTAVSQTPKYLVTQMGNDKSIKCEQNLGHDTMYWYKQDSKKFLKIMFSYNNKELIINETVPNRFSPKSPDKAHLNLHINSLELGDSAVYFCASSQDPSGSPKNIQYFGAGTRLSVL.

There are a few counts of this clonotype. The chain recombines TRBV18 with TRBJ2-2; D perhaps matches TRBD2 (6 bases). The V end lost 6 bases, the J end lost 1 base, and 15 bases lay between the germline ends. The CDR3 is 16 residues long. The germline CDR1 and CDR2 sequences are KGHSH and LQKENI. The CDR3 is CASSPRGGLNTGELFF. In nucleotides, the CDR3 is TGTGCCAGCTCCCCAAGAGGAGGGTTGAACACCGGGGAGCTGTTTTTT.

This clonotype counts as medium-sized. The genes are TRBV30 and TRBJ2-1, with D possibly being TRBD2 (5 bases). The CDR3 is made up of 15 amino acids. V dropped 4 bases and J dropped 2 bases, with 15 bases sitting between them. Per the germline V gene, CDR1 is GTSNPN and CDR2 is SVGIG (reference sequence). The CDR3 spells CAWKTPGNTYNEQFF. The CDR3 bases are TGTGCCTGGAAGACCCCGGGGAACACCTACAATGAGCAGTTCTTC.

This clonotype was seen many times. CDR3 nucleotide sequence: TGTGCTAGTGCCCAGTGGGGTGGATCCTACGAGCAGTACTTC. Its translation is CASAQWGGSYEQYF. The chain employs TRBV12-5 and TRBJ2-7, with D unresolved. With 7 bases removed from V and 1 base from J, the gap between germline ends came to 14 bases. This CDR3 spans 14 amino acids. Germline CDR1 is LGHNT and CDR2 is FRNRAP.

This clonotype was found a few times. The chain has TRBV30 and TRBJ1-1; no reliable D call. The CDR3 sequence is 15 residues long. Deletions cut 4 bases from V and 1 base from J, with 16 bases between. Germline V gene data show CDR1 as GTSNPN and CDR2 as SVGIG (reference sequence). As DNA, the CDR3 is TGTGCCTGGACCGTAGGGTTGGGAGGGAACACTGAAGCTTTCTTT. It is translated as CAWTVGLGGNTEAFF.

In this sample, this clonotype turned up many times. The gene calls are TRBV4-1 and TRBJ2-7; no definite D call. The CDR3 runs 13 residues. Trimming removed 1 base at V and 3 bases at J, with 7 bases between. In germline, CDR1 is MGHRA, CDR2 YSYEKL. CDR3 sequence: CASSQGAGYEQYF. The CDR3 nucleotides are TGCGCCAGCAGCCAAGGGGCAGGCTACGAGCAGTACTTC.

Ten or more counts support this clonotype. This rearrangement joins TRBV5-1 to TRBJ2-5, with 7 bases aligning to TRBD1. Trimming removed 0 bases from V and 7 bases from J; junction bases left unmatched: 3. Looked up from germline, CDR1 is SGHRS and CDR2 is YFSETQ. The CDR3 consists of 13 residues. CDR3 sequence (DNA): TGCGCCAGCAGCTTGGTAGGACAGGTGACCCAGTACTTC. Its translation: CASSLVGQVTQYF.